The T cell receptor (beta chain) described here comes from a study of T cell responses to AZD1222 COVID-19 vaccine. V was pared by 0 bases and J by 4 bases, with 7 bases between. The CDR3 has 14 residues. Germline V gene sequence: CDR1 LNHNV, CDR2 YYDKDF (reference sequence). The method was immunoSEQ multiplex PCR; TCRdb's version includes in-frame clones alone and lacks a portion of them. The sample includes roughly 150,000 clones, around nine tenths of them seen just once. This sequence joins TRBV15 and TRBJ1-5; D unresolved. Specimen: peripheral blood, collected on day 0 of AZD1222 vaccination. The receptor was isolated from an adult in good health. CDR3 protein: CATSREISNQPQHF. The CDR3 DNA reads as TGTGCCACCAGCAGAGAGATCTCTAATCAGCCCCAGCATTTT.